A selection of T cell receptor beta chains follows, all from one sample in a study of PD-L1 blockade in urothelial cancer. TCRdb keeps only in-frame clones here, not all; method: immunoSEQ multiplex PCR. The sample contains more than 35,000 clones, around 34% of which appear only once. The specimen comprised tumor tissue, sampled before atezolizumab (anti-PD-L1) treatment. The receptors were gathered from a man in his sixties with urothelial cancer. CDR3s include the opening cysteine and the closing phenylalanine or tryptophan. A D gene is named only where the DNA matches it firmly. Part of the rows lack a size; the others show once, few, many or a class for expanded clones.

clone size: few
J gene: TRBJ1-5
V gene: TRBV19
D gene: -
CDR3 DNA: TGTGCCAGTAGTTGGGGGGTGGATAGCAATCAGCCCCAGCATTTT
CDR3 protein: CASSWGVDSNQPQHF

clone size: few
J gene: TRBJ2-7
V gene: TRBV9
D gene: -
CDR3 DNA: TGTGCCAGCAGCGAGGGGACAAGACCTTACGAGCAGTACTTC
CDR3 protein: CASSEGTRPYEQYF

clone size: -
J gene: TRBJ2-3
V gene: TRBV5-1
D gene: -
CDR3 DNA: TGCGCCAGCATCAAGGGTGGCGGGTTTCCCACAGATACGCAGTATTTT
CDR3 protein: CASIKGGGFPTDTQYF

clone size: -
J gene: TRBJ2-4
V gene: TRBV9
D gene: TRBD2
CDR3 DNA: TGTGCCAGCAGTGAAGTGCGGGGGTCCACAAACATTCAGTACTTC
CDR3 protein: CASSEVRGSTNIQYF

clone size: -
J gene: TRBJ2-7
V gene: TRBV12-1
D gene: -
CDR3 DNA: TGTGCCAGCAGCTTTGGTTTGAGCGGGGCCTACGAGCAGTACTTC
CDR3 protein: CASSFGLSGAYEQYF

clone size: -
J gene: TRBJ1-4
V gene: TRBV5-1
D gene: TRBD1
CDR3 DNA: TGCGCCAGCAGCTTGGCGGGACAGGGTGAAAAACTGTTTTTT
CDR3 protein: CASSLAGQGEKLFF

clone size: -
J gene: TRBJ1-2
V gene: TRBV28
D gene: -
CDR3 DNA: TGTGCCAGCAGTTTATCGACGGGTGGCTACACCTTC
CDR3 protein: CASSLSTGGYTF

clone size: few
J gene: TRBJ1-4
V gene: TRBV11-3
D gene: -
CDR3 DNA: TGTGCCAGCAGCTTAGACCGGGCAGTGGGTGAAAAACTGTTTTTT
CDR3 protein: CASSLDRAVGEKLFF

clone size: many
J gene: TRBJ1-2
V gene: TRBV11-3
D gene: TRBD1
CDR3 DNA: TGTGCCAGCAGCTTTACAGGGGGTAACTATGGCTACACCTTC
CDR3 protein: CASSFTGGNYGYTF

clone size: -
J gene: TRBJ2-5
V gene: TRBV7-7
D gene: TRBD2
CDR3 DNA: TGTGCCAGCAGCTACCGGGGAGGGCGGGAGGAGACCCAGTACTTC
CDR3 protein: CASSYRGGREETQYF

clone size: few
J gene: TRBJ2-7
V gene: TRBV9
D gene: -
CDR3 DNA: TGTGCCAGCTCTCGCCGGGACTCCTACTACGAGCAGTACTTC
CDR3 protein: CASSRRDSYYEQYF

clone size: -
J gene: TRBJ1-4
V gene: TRBV29-1
D gene: -
CDR3 DNA: TGCAGCGCTAGGACCTTCCGGGAAAAACTGTTTTTT
CDR3 protein: CSARTFREKLFF

clone size: -
J gene: TRBJ1-2
V gene: TRBV7-6
D gene: -
CDR3 DNA: TGTGCCAGCAGCTTGGTCGGAGGGCCTATCTATGGCTACACCTTC
CDR3 protein: CASSLVGGPIYGYTF

clone size: -
J gene: TRBJ1-4
V gene: TRBV19
D gene: TRBD1
CDR3 DNA: TGTGCCAGTAGGCACGCGGGACAGGGCGCCGGGGGTGAAAAACTGTTTTTT
CDR3 protein: CASRHAGQGAGGEKLFF

clone size: -
J gene: TRBJ2-3
V gene: TRBV15
D gene: -
CDR3 DNA: TGTGCCACCAGCAGAGATAGTACGGGGGATACGCAGTATTTT
CDR3 protein: CATSRDSTGDTQYF

clone size: once
J gene: TRBJ2-1
V gene: TRBV29-1
D gene: TRBD2
CDR3 DNA: TGCAGCGGGAGCGGGAGAGGGTACAATGAGCAGTTCTTC
CDR3 protein: CSGSGRGYNEQFF

clone size: -
J gene: TRBJ1-2
V gene: TRBV30
D gene: -
CDR3 DNA: TGTGCCTGGAGTGCGCACGGTGAGCGCTACACCTTC
CDR3 protein: CAWSAHGERYTF

clone size: few
J gene: TRBJ1-1
V gene: TRBV12-5
D gene: TRBD1
CDR3 DNA: TGTGCCAGCTACAGGGGATTATATCCTGAAGCTTTCTTT
CDR3 protein: CASYRGLYPEAFF

clone size: once
J gene: TRBJ1-2
V gene: TRBV18
D gene: -
CDR3 DNA: TGTGCCAGCTCAGAGTACAGTGGGAGTGGCTACACCTTC
CDR3 protein: CASSEYSGSGYTF

clone size: -
J gene: TRBJ2-1
V gene: TRBV10-3
D gene: TRBD2
CDR3 DNA: TGTGCCAGGGGTAGCGGGAGCAATGAGCAGTTCTTC
CDR3 protein: CARGSGSNEQFF

clone size: many
J gene: TRBJ1-2
V gene: TRBV6-8
D gene: -
CDR3 DNA: TGTGCCAGCAGTTACTCCCCCACAGGGACCTATGGCTACACCTTC
CDR3 protein: CASSYSPTGTYGYTF

clone size: -
J gene: TRBJ2-3
V gene: TRBV9
D gene: -
CDR3 DNA: TGTACCCTCCGAAGTGGGCCCGGACCAGATACGCAGTATTTT
CDR3 protein: CTLRSGPGPDTQYF

clone size: -
J gene: TRBJ2-7
V gene: TRBV12-5
D gene: TRBD1
CDR3 DNA: TGTGCTAGTGGTTTCGGGACAGGTTCCGAGCAGTACTTC
CDR3 protein: CASGFGTGSEQYF

clone size: few
J gene: TRBJ1-2
V gene: TRBV29-1
D gene: TRBD1
CDR3 DNA: TGCAGCGCCCTAGGACAGGGAGCGATCGGCTACACCTTC
CDR3 protein: CSALGQGAIGYTF

clone size: few
J gene: TRBJ1-5
V gene: TRBV6-1
D gene: -
CDR3 DNA: TGTGCCAGCAGTGAAGCGCCAGGCAGGCCCCAGCATTTT
CDR3 protein: CASSEAPGRPQHF

clone size: many
J gene: TRBJ1-1
V gene: TRBV6-8
D gene: TRBD1
CDR3 DNA: TGTGCCAGCAGTCTACGACAGGGGGACCCGGCGGGAGCTTTCTTT
CDR3 protein: CASSLRQGDPAGAFF

clone size: few
J gene: TRBJ2-7
V gene: TRBV28
D gene: -
CDR3 DNA: TGTGCCAGCAGTTTAGGTGGTGGCGGGTCCTACGAGCAGTACTTC
CDR3 protein: CASSLGGGGSYEQYF

clone size: few
J gene: TRBJ2-7
V gene: TRBV6-7
D gene: -
CDR3 DNA: TGTGCCAGCAGTTACTCAGGGGTGAGGTCCTACGAGCAGTACTTC
CDR3 protein: CASSYSGVRSYEQYF

clone size: few
J gene: TRBJ2-7
V gene: TRBV11-3
D gene: TRBD1
CDR3 DNA: TGTGCCAGCAGCTTACAGGGACAGAGCTCCTACGAGCAGTACTTC
CDR3 protein: CASSLQGQSSYEQYF

clone size: -
J gene: TRBJ2-1
V gene: TRBV25-1
D gene: -
CDR3 DNA: TGTGCCAGCAGTGATTCGGCAGCTGGGGGGAATGAGCAGTTCTTC
CDR3 protein: CASSDSAAGGNEQFF

clone size: -
J gene: TRBJ2-7
V gene: TRBV28
D gene: -
CDR3 DNA: TGTGCCAGCAGTAGGCGGGCCCCGTCCGAGCAGTACTTC
CDR3 protein: CASSRRAPSEQYF

clone size: few
J gene: TRBJ2-7
V gene: TRBV29-1
D gene: TRBD1
CDR3 DNA: TGCAGCGTTGAGGGGACCGACAGGGGCTCCTACGAGCAGTACTTC
CDR3 protein: CSVEGTDRGSYEQYF

clone size: many
J gene: TRBJ2-1
V gene: TRBV6-8
D gene: -
CDR3 DNA: TGTGCCAGCAGTTTCCAAAAGGCCAATGAGCAGTTCTTC
CDR3 protein: CASSFQKANEQFF

clone size: -
J gene: TRBJ1-1
V gene: TRBV6-8
D gene: -
CDR3 DNA: TGTGCCAGCAGTTACTGGATGGACACGAACACTGAAGCTTTCTTT
CDR3 protein: CASSYWMDTNTEAFF

clone size: -
J gene: TRBJ1-2
V gene: TRBV6-8
D gene: TRBD1
CDR3 DNA: TGTGCCAGCAGCGGCGGGACAGGGAGGGGGACGCACTATGGCTACACCTTC
CDR3 protein: CASSGGTGRGTHYGYTF

clone size: -
J gene: TRBJ2-1
V gene: TRBV9
D gene: -
CDR3 DNA: TGTGCCAGCAGTGAAGACCTATACAATGAGCAGTTCTTC
CDR3 protein: CASSEDLYNEQFF

clone size: -
J gene: TRBJ2-5
V gene: TRBV11-3
D gene: TRBD1
CDR3 DNA: TGTGCCAGCAGCTTGGGCGACAGGGGAGAGACCCAGTACTTC
CDR3 protein: CASSLGDRGETQYF

clone size: few
J gene: TRBJ1-5
V gene: TRBV6-8
D gene: TRBD1
CDR3 DNA: TGTGCCAGCAGCCAGACAGGGGTTTATCAGCCCCAGCATTTT
CDR3 protein: CASSQTGVYQPQHF

clone size: -
J gene: TRBJ2-7
V gene: TRBV11-3
D gene: TRBD1
CDR3 DNA: TGTGCCAGCAGCCGATATTCGGACAGGACCTACGAGCAGTACTTC
CDR3 protein: CASSRYSDRTYEQYF

clone size: many
J gene: TRBJ1-1
V gene: TRBV6-8
D gene: -
CDR3 DNA: TGTGACACGCCGGGGGGGAACACTGAAGCTTTCTTT
CDR3 protein: CDTPGGNTEAFF

clone size: -
J gene: TRBJ2-7
V gene: TRBV19
D gene: -
CDR3 DNA: TGTGCCAGTAGTACTCTTCAGGGGGGCTACTCCTACGAGCAGTACTTC
CDR3 protein: CASSTLQGGYSYEQYF

clone size: -
J gene: TRBJ2-7
V gene: TRBV18
D gene: -
CDR3 DNA: TGTGCCAGCTCACCACCGCTGCTTTCCAGGAAATCCTACGAGCAGTACTTC
CDR3 protein: CASSPPLLSRKSYEQYF

clone size: -
J gene: TRBJ2-1
V gene: TRBV9
D gene: -
CDR3 DNA: TGTGCCAGCAGCGTAGCCGGAGGGGGGCGTGAGCAGTTCTTC
CDR3 protein: CASSVAGGGREQFF

clone size: -
J gene: TRBJ2-7
V gene: TRBV5-1
D gene: TRBD2
CDR3 DNA: TGCGCCAGCAGCCCTCGGGGGGTTCGCGAAGAGCAGTACTTC
CDR3 protein: CASSPRGVREEQYF

clone size: -
J gene: TRBJ1-1
V gene: TRBV6-8
D gene: -
CDR3 DNA: TGTGCCAGCAGTTTTGGACTAAACACTGAAGCTTTCTTT
CDR3 protein: CASSFGLNTEAFF